Below, 16 T cell receptor beta chains from the same sample are listed, as sequenced in a study of CD4 and CD8 cells across lung adenocarcinoma regions. TCRdb processed the PCR reads anew with MiXCR; each CDR3 protein has one entry. The data show under 20,000 distinct CDR3 sequences, 45% to 60% seen once. Sequenced: CD8+ T cells from the center of a lung tumor. These receptors originate from a female donor with lung adenocarcinoma. The CD4 and CD8 labels of this study may be unreliable.

V usage is TRBV6-5 and J usage is TRBJ2-4; D might be TRBD1 (5 bases). The CDR3 extends over 15 amino acids. V lost 4 bases, J lost 4 bases, and 14 bases lay in between. Germline V gives CDR1 MNHEY, CDR2 SVGAGI. Here the CDR3 DNA reads TGTGCCAGCAGTTCGCCAGGGTACCGAAAAAACATTCAGTACTTC. Its translation is CASSSPGYRKNIQYF.

Remarks on this clonotype: This could be a read error, since a much larger clone is one nucleotide away. The chain recombines TRBV6-2 or TRBV6-3 with TRBJ2-1; a possible D gene is TRBD2 (7 bases). CDR1 is MNHEY, CDR2 SVGEGT, per germline. This CDR3 contains 14 residues. V lost 4 bases and J lost 9, with 16 bases in between. The CDR3 region is CASSFVGGLVEQFF. For the CDR3, the DNA is TGTGCCAGCAGTTTTGTGGGGGGGCTGGTTGAGCAGTTCTTC.

In its sample, this clonotype was seen a few times. The J gene is TRBJ2-3, the V gene TRBV14; D not certain. Trimming removed 3 bases at V and 2 bases at J, with 6 bases between. Per the germline V gene, CDR1 is SGHDN and CDR2 is FVKESK. The CDR3 is made up of 13 amino acids. CDR3 nucleotides: TGTGCCAGCAGCCATCGATTCACAGATACGCAGTATTTT. It yields the protein CASSHRFTDTQYF. Full variable domain (remainder filled in from reference TRBV14 and TRBJ2-3): EAGVTQFPSHSVIEKGQTVTLRCDPISGHDNLYWYRRVMGKEIKFLLHFVKESKQDESGMPNNRFLAERTGGTYSTLKVQPAELEDSGVYFCASSHRFTDTQYFGPGTRLTVL.

This clonotype was counted ten times or more. The V and J genes are TRBV6-1 and TRBJ2-5; 10 bases align to TRBD2. The ends lost 2 bases at V and 1 base at J; junction bases unmatched: 4. Germline-derived CDR1 and CDR2 are MNHNS and SASEGT. This CDR3 spans 16 amino acids. DNA of the CDR3: TGTGCCAGCAGTGAACGGCTAGCGGGGGTCCAAGAGACCCAGTACTTC. Amino acid sequence: CASSERLAGVQETQYF.

This clonotype occurred many times. The chain links TRBV12-3 or TRBV12-4 to TRBJ2-2; 10 bases match TRBD1. The CDR3 has 15 residues. Trimming at V came to 8 bases and at J to 3 bases, leaving 6 bases not matched to a gene. The CDR3 nucleotides read TGTGCCAGCGGCAGACAGGGGGCCGACACCGGGGAGCTGTTTTTT. As protein: CASGRQGADTGELFF.

This clonotype was observed a single time. A junction end diverges from the germline sequence, so it may reflect a read error. The rearrangement joins TRBV6-2 or TRBV6-3 to TRBJ2-3; 8 bases are a match to TRBD2. CDR3 length equals 14 residues. CDR1 is MNHEY, CDR2 SVGEGT, per germline. CDR3 region: CASTGGGGKNTQYF. In nucleotides, the CDR3 is TGTGCCAGCACGGGGGGGGGGGGCAAAAACACGCAGTATTTC.

The chain is built from TRBV20-1 and TRBJ2-7; D is unclear. From germline, CDR1 is DFQATT and CDR2 SNEGSKA (reference sequence). Trimming shortened V by 6 bases and J by 1 base, and 13 bases separated the two germline ends. The CDR3 runs 13 residues. The CDR3 here is CSAHLVGSYEQYF. CDR3 DNA sequence: TGCAGTGCCCACCTGGTAGGATCCTACGAGCAGTACTTC.

Note on this clonotype: A junction end diverges from the germline sequence, so it may reflect a read error. The chain has TRBV6-5 and TRBJ2-2; TRBD2 might be the D (6 bases). This CDR3 contains 16 residues. Germline V lookup: CDR1 MNHEY, CDR2 SVGAGI. As DNA, the CDR3 is TGTGCCAGCAGTTACTTAGCGGCTGTGAGCACCGGGGCGCTGTATTTT. Its translation: CASSYLAAVSTGALYF.

This clonotype was seen repeatedly, ten times or more. A single base separates this from a much larger clone, so it may be a read error. The rearrangement joins TRBV6-1 to TRBJ2-5; D might be TRBD1 (5 bases). Deletions cut 6 bases from V and 11 bases from J, with 22 bases between. Looked up from germline, CDR1 is MNHNS and CDR2 is SASEGT. The CDR3 contains 14 residues. CDR3 region: CASRTGSRANEQYF. Here the CDR3 DNA reads TGTGCCAGCAGAACGGGTAGCAGGGCGAATGAGCAGTACTTC.

The chain has TRBV5-6 and TRBJ2-5; D is possibly TRBD2 (5 bases). The last part of the DNA fits TRBJ2-1 better; the J call may be wrong. Germline V lookup: CDR1 SGHDT, CDR2 YYEEEE. This CDR3 contains 20 residues. CDR3: CASSRGRGVASQTHYNEQFF. CDR3 bases: TGTGCCAGCAGCCGAGGTAGAGGAGTGGCTAGCCAAACTCACTACAATGAGCAGTTCTTC.

This clonotype has just a few counts. The chain uses TRBV6-1 and TRBJ2-7, with 12 positions matching TRBD2. Germline assignment: CDR1 MNHNS and CDR2 SASEGT. The CDR3 runs 14 residues. V lost 6 bases, J lost 3 bases, and 3 bases stayed unmatched. CDR3 bases: TGTGCCAGCAGCCTAGCGGGAGGGGACTACGAGCAGTACTTC. It translates to CASSLAGGDYEQYF.

The J gene is TRBJ2-1, the V gene TRBV7-2; weak D call: TRBD2 (6 bases). Germline values: CDR1 SGHTA, CDR2 FQGNSA. Trimming removed 7 bases from V and 8 bases from J, with 15 bases in between. The CDR3 totals 13 residues. The CDR3 here is CASTLDYPDEQFF. The CDR3 DNA is TGTGCCAGCACACTGGACTACCCGGATGAGCAGTTCTTC.

This chain links TRBV5-1 with TRBJ2-1; 15 bases align to TRBD2. Looked up from germline, CDR1 is SGHRS and CDR2 is YFSETQ. The CDR3 length is 20 residues. With 0 bases clipped from V and 8 bases from J, the junction kept 15 bases outside the gene matches. The CDR3 region has the DNA TGCGCCAGCAGCTTGGTTTATAGGGGACTAGCGGGAGGAAGAGCTGATGAGCAGTTCTTC. Its translation: CASSLVYRGLAGGRADEQFF.

V and J are TRBV6-1 and TRBJ2-2; a weak D match, TRBD2 (5 bases). Trimming removed 7 bases at V and 8 bases at J, with 29 bases between. The CDR3 covers 18 residues. Germline CDR1 is MNHNS and CDR2 is SASEGT. This CDR3 reads CASTRPPNGGWSKGELFF. DNA of the CDR3: TGTGCCAGCACCAGACCACCGAATGGCGGGTGGTCTAAAGGGGAGCTGTTTTTT.

Comments on this clonotype: The conserved phenylalanine or tryptophan normally closing the CDR3 is absent here, so this likely arose from a read error. The chain couples TRBV6-1 to TRBJ2-7, with a possible D match to TRBD2 (6 bases). In germline, CDR1 is MNHNS, CDR2 SASEGT. The CDR3 sequence is 15 residues long. Deletions cut 1 base from V and 2 bases from J, with 12 bases between. CDR3 region: CASSEGAGWTYEQYC. In DNA, the CDR3 is TGTGCCAGCAGTGAAGGGGCGGGGTGGACCTACGAGCAGTACTGC.

This clonotype was seen more than once but under ten times. V usage is TRBV6-5 and J usage is TRBJ2-2; the D gene is possibly TRBD1 (7 bases). This CDR3 has 17 amino acids. Germline values: CDR1 MNHEY, CDR2 SVGAGI. V lost 2 bases, J lost 6 bases, and 19 bases lay in between. The CDR3 region is CASSYPPGGGSAGELFF. In nucleotides, the CDR3 is TGTGCCAGCAGTTACCCCCCCGGAGGGGGCAGTGCCGGGGAGCTGTTTTTT.